The next 21 T cell receptor beta chains were all read from a single sample in a study of breast tumors, draining lymph nodes, adjacent tissues. One entry per CDR3 protein, called by TCRdb with MiXCR from the multiplex PCR reads. Of about 230,000 distinct CDR3 sequences in the sample, about 30% were seen once. The lymph nodes were axillary draining lymph nodes from breast cancer patients. Sequencing was performed on axillary lymph node tissue. These receptor sequences come from a female donor with breast cancer. Some clones in this sample may be carry-over from other donors' samples.

This clonotype showed up many times. This chain joins TRBV6-4 and TRBJ2-1; no firm D call. Germline CDR1 MRHNA, CDR2 SNTAGT. This CDR3 has 12 residues. V was clipped by 6 bases and J by 4 bases, with 7 bases between them. The CDR3 DNA sequence: TGTGCCAGCAGAGGAACGTACAATGAGCAGTTCTTC. Translating gives CASRGTYNEQFF.

The table lists this clonotype with many counts. The J gene is TRBJ1-5, the V gene TRBV10-3; D possibly corresponds to TRBD1 (5 bases). Trimming shortened V by 0 bases and J by 2 bases, and 8 bases separated the two germline ends. CDR1 is ENHRY and CDR2 is SYGVKD in the germline V gene. The CDR3 totals 15 residues. The CDR3, as DNA: TGTGCCATCAGTGAGTCTCAGGGAGGCAATCAGCCCCAGCATTTT. Its translation: CAISESQGGNQPQHF.

In regard to this clonotype: This may be a read error, as it is one base from a much larger clone. The V call is TRBV5-6, the J call TRBJ2-7; 7 bases line up with TRBD2. V lost 1 base and J lost 3; bases outside the gene matches: 13. Germline CDR1 is SGHDT and CDR2 is YYEEEE. The CDR3 has 17 residues. The DNA for the CDR3 is TGTGCCAGCAGCTTGATCTCAACCCTGGGAGGGGTCTACGAGCAGTACTTC. Encoded protein: CASSLISTLGGVYEQYF.

This clonotype was seen at least ten times. This chain uses TRBV30 with TRBJ1-6; 8 nucleotides match TRBD1. V lost 5 bases, J lost 6 bases, and 3 bases stayed unmatched. The CDR3 totals 13 residues. From germline, CDR1 is GTSNPN and CDR2 SVGIG (reference sequence). DNA of the CDR3: TGTGCCTGGGAGACAGGGGCTAATTCACCCCTCCACTTT. Its translation is CAWETGANSPLHF. The entire variable domain, with the rest obtained from reference TRBV30 and TRBJ1-6, is as follows: SQTIHQWPATLVQPVGSPLSLECTVEGTSNPNLYWYRQAAGRGLQLLFYSVGIGQISSEVPQNLSASRPQDRQFILSSKKLLLSDSGFYLCAWETGANSPLHFGNGTRLTVT.

This clonotype has ten or more counts. The chain joins TRBV6-5 to TRBJ1-6; a weak D match, TRBD1 (5 bases). This CDR3 has 12 residues. The V end lost 7 bases, the J end lost 12 bases, and 13 bases lay between the germline ends. Germline-derived CDR1 and CDR2 are MNHEY and SVGAGI. The chain's CDR3 is CASKRGAEPLHF. The CDR3 coding sequence is TGTGCCAGCAAACGCGGGGCGGAACCCCTCCACTTT.

This clonotype was observed at least ten times. The chain is built from TRBV30 and TRBJ1-5; a possible D gene is TRBD1 (6 bases). The CDR3 length is 14 residues. Germline V lookup: CDR1 GTSNPN, CDR2 SVGIG (reference sequence). Trimming removed 2 bases from V and 4 bases from J, with 12 bases in between. The CDR3 reads CAWSRTDHNQPQHF. The CDR3 nucleotides are TGTGCCTGGAGTAGGACAGACCATAATCAGCCCCAGCATTTT. Using reference TRBV30 and TRBJ1-5 for the parts outside the CDR3, the full variable domain is SQTIHQWPATLVQPVGSPLSLECTVEGTSNPNLYWYRQAAGRGLQLLFYSVGIGQISSEVPQNLSASRPQDRQFILSSKKLLLSDSGFYLCAWSRTDHNQPQHFGDGTRLSIL.

Turning to this clonotype: A much larger clone lies one base from this, so it may be a read error. The chain carries TRBV6-1 and TRBJ2-6; no firm D call. Germline-derived CDR1 and CDR2 are MNHNS and SASEGT. V lost 7 bases, J lost 2 bases, and 9 bases lay in between. The CDR3 length is 14 residues. CDR3 protein: CASKLVTGANVLTF. For the CDR3, the DNA is TGTGCCAGCAAGCTAGTCACTGGGGCCAACGTCCTGACTTTC.

With regard to this clonotype: A single base separates this from a much larger clone, so it may be a read error. This chain connects TRBV7-9 to TRBJ2-2; TRBD2 matches 7 bases. CDR3 size: 15 residues. Germline CDR1 SEHNR, CDR2 FQNEAQ (reference sequence). The CDR3 nucleotides are TGTGCCAGCCCCGGCGAGGGAGGGGCCACCGGGGAGCTGCTTTTT. Protein sequence: CASPGEGGATGELLF.

This clonotype was seen ten or more times. The chain carries TRBV9 and TRBJ2-3; D gene ambiguous. V shed 2 bases and J shed 3 bases, with 7 bases lying between them. The V gene's germline CDR1 is SGDLS and CDR2 YYNGEE. This CDR3 has 13 residues. This chain's CDR3 is CASSVSPTDTQYF. Here the CDR3 DNA reads TGTGCCAGCAGCGTTAGCCCTACAGATACGCAGTATTTT. Combining the CDR3 with reference TRBV9 and TRBJ2-3 gives the whole variable domain DSGVTQTPKHLITATGQRVTLRCSPRSGDLSVYWYQQSLDQGLQFLIQYYNGEERAKGNILERFSAQQFPDLHSELNLSSLELGDSALYFCASSVSPTDTQYFGPGTRLTVL.

On this clonotype itself: A read error is possible here, since a much larger clone lies one base away. The J gene is TRBJ2-1, the V gene TRBV6-5; 10 positions agree with TRBD2. This CDR3 is built from 16 residues. Germline CDR1 reads MNHEY; CDR2 reads SVGAGI. CDR3 region: CASSYSAGGLYNEQLF. The CDR3 nucleotides read TGTGCCAGCAGTTACTCAGCGGGAGGGCTATACAATGAGCAGCTCTTC.

J is TRBJ1-6 and V is TRBV7-2, with 9 bases identical to TRBD1. Germline loops: CDR1 SGHTA, CDR2 FQGNSA. This CDR3 spans 17 amino acids. The ends lost 6 bases at V and 5 bases at J; junction bases unmatched: 11. CDR3 sequence reads: CASSLDRGAYDNSPLHF. The CDR3 nucleotides are TGTGCCAGCAGTCTAGACAGGGGGGCCTACGATAATTCACCCCTCCACTTT. Looking up the rest from reference TRBV7-2 and TRBJ1-6 gives the full variable domain: GAGVSQSPSNKVTEKGKDVELRCDPISGHTALYWYRQSLGQGLEFLIYFQGNSAPDKSGLPSDRFSAERTGGSVSTLTIQRTQQEDSAVYLCASSLDRGAYDNSPLHFGNGTRLTVT.

This chain uses TRBV10-3 with TRBJ2-4; TRBD2 is a possible D gene (5 bases). Germline V gene lookup returns CDR1 ENHRY and CDR2 SYGVKD. V was trimmed by 3 bases and J by 12 bases, leaving 21 bases between them. The CDR3 is 15 residues long. The DNA of the CDR3 is TGTGCCATCAGTGACGGGTACCAAGAGAGTAGCGCTCAGTACTTC. It specifies CAISDGYQESSAQYF.

Points on this clonotype: A much more abundant neighbour one base away suggests this may be a read error. The chain recombines TRBV9 with TRBJ2-3; D is perhaps TRBD2 (7 bases). Looked up from germline, CDR1 is SGDLS and CDR2 is YYNGEE. CDR3 length: 15 amino acids. The CDR3 DNA sequence: TGTGCCAGCAGCGTGGGGGGGTCAGGGGCAGATACGCCGTATTTT. This codes for CASSVGGSGADTPYF.

This clonotype has a count of ten or more. CDR3 in amino acids: CASSPPAIAGPDTQYF. The CDR3 nucleotides are TGTGCCAGCAGCCCCCCGGCGATAGCGGGACCAGATACGCAGTATTTT. This rearrangement joins TRBV4-2 to TRBJ2-3; the match to TRBD2 covers 8 bases. This CDR3 spans 16 amino acids. Germline V gives CDR1 LGHNA, CDR2 YNFKEQ. Trimming removed 4 bases from V and 4 bases from J; junction bases left unmatched: 10.

This clonotype showed up many times. This chain links TRBV6-2 or TRBV6-3 with TRBJ2-7; weak D call: TRBD2 (5 bases). Germline V gives CDR1 MNHEY, CDR2 SVGEGT. This CDR3 comprises 16 residues. V was pared by 2 bases and J by 0 bases, with 14 bases between. In nucleotides, the CDR3 is TGTGCCAGCAGTTACCAGCGGAGGCTCCTCTCCTACGAGCAGTACTTC. Amino acid sequence: CASSYQRRLLSYEQYF.

There are many counts of this clonotype. The chain recombines TRBV6-1 with TRBJ2-7; 10 nucleotides align to TRBD1. The V segment lost 9 bases and the J segment 2 bases; nucleotides outside the gene matches: 7. The CDR3 spans 14 residues. Looked up from germline, CDR1 is MNHNS and CDR2 is SASEGT. The CDR3 is CASLRDRGPYEQYF. The CDR3 DNA reads as TGTGCCAGTCTTAGGGACAGGGGACCCTACGAGCAGTACTTC.

The CDR3: CASSLGMETQYF. In nucleotides, the CDR3 is TGTGCCAGCAGCTTGGGCATGGAAACGCAGTATTTT. This chain connects TRBV5-4 to TRBJ2-3; no reliable D call. The CDR3 contains 12 residues. The V gene lost 0 bases and the J gene lost 9 bases, with 8 bases spanning the gap. The V gene's germline CDR1 is SGHNT and CDR2 YYREEE (reference sequence).

V is TRBV20-1 and J is TRBJ2-1, with TRBD2 as a possible D gene (5 bases). Germline values: CDR1 DFQATT, CDR2 SNEGSKA (reference sequence). Trimming removed 6 bases from V and 12 bases from J, with 18 bases in between. This CDR3 spans 12 amino acids. The CDR3 nucleotides are TGCAGTGCCGAAACGCGGGTCGATACGCAGTTCTTC. Translating gives CSAETRVDTQFF.

Regarding this clonotype: With a much larger clone just one base away, this may be a read error. The CDR3 carries no conserved terminal phenylalanine or tryptophan, so it likely arises from a read error. This chain links TRBV20-1 with TRBJ2-7; 7 bases fit TRBD1. Germline loops: CDR1 DFQATT, CDR2 SNEGSKA (reference sequence). The J segment lost 2 bases and the V segment lost 4 bases, leaving 5 bases of the junction unmatched. The CDR3 covers 13 residues. This CDR3 reads CSAIPTGTYEQYL. The DNA for the CDR3 is TGCAGTGCTATCCCGACAGGGACCTACGAGCAGTACCTC.

Regarding this clonotype: A much larger clone lies one base from this, so it may be a read error. This sequence joins TRBV2 and TRBJ2-5, with 11 bases that match TRBD1. CDR1 is SNHLY, CDR2 FYNNEI, per germline. This CDR3 is 18 amino acids long. In nucleotides, the CDR3 is TGTGCCAGCAGTGGGTCTTACAAGGGACAGGGGGATCAAGAGACCCACTACTTC. Its translation is CASSGSYKGQGDQETHYF.

The V call is TRBV20-1, the J call TRBJ2-3; D is unresolved. Between the trimmed V and J ends, which lost 7 bases and 4 bases, there was a span of 24 bases. CDR3 length equals 16 residues. The germline V gene encodes CDR1 DFQATT and CDR2 SNEGSKA (reference sequence). The CDR3 DNA follows: TGCAGTGGCACAAGTATGGGCGGAGCCAGGCCAGATACGCAGTATTTT. Translating gives CSGTSMGGARPDTQYF.